This passage covers 7 T cell receptor beta chains from one sample sequenced in a study of blood T cell repertoires in COVID-19. Assay: immunoSEQ multiplex PCR; the TCRdb copy retains only in-frame clones and omits some. Of approximately 470,000 clones listed, 75% to 90% are singletons. The sample taken for sequencing was peripheral blood. The receptors were gathered from a human donor in a cohort sampled during active COVID-19.

The chain employs TRBV21-1 and TRBJ1-1; the table's D call, TRBD1, was not checked against the DNA. TRBV21-1 is designated a pseudogene. The CDR3 is made up of 13 amino acids. The CDR3 DNA sequence: TGTGCCAGAAGGACAGGGGCTGTCACTGAAGCTTTCTTT. As protein: CARRTGAVTEAFF.

The rearrangement uses TRBV19 and TRBJ2-4, with 8 bases fitting TRBD2. This CDR3 is 14 amino acids long. V lost 10 bases and J lost 7; bases outside the gene matches: 12. CDR1 LNHDA and CDR2 SQIVND come from the germline V gene (reference sequence). CDR3 nucleotide sequence: TGTGCCATTAATAAAGCGGGAGAAGGGAACATTCAGTACTTC. Residues: CAINKAGEGNIQYF.

Remarks on this clone: An end of the junction differs from the germline gene, which may be a read error. V is TRBV27 and J is TRBJ1-5, with TRBD1 matching 11 bases. This CDR3 spans 14 amino acids. CDR1 is MNHEY and CDR2 is SMNVEV in the germline V gene (reference sequence). CDR3 DNA: TGTGCCAGCAGTCTGGACAGGGGGCTTCAGCCCAAGCATTTT. Encoded protein: CASSLDRGLQPKHF.

This chain joins TRBV4-1 and TRBJ1-6; D is possibly TRBD1 (5 bases). The CDR3 runs to 14 residues. Trimming cost V 4 bases and J 10 bases, with 14 bases left between them. Germline assignment: CDR1 MGHRA and CDR2 YSYEKL. The CDR3 reads CASSPGLSESPLHF. The CDR3 region has the DNA TGCGCCAGCAGCCCAGGGTTGAGTGAATCACCCCTCCACTTT.

The chain uses TRBV6-6 and TRBJ1-5; D possibly corresponds to TRBD1 (6 bases). The CDR3 covers 15 residues. CDR1 and CDR2 from the germline V gene are MNHNY and SVGAGI (reference sequence). V was pared by 6 bases and J by 3 bases, with 15 bases between. The CDR3 loop reads CASRTQGGVNQPQHF. Written as DNA, the CDR3 is TGTGCCAGCAGAACCCAAGGGGGGGTCAATCAGCCCCAGCATTTT.

The CDR3 DNA follows: TGTGCCAGCAGCTTAGCCTCAGGGGGCACTGAAGCTTTCTTT. This encodes CASSLASGGTEAFF. The J gene is TRBJ1-1, the V gene TRBV11-2; 7 bases agree with TRBD1. V trimming: 1 base; J trimming: 4 bases; junction bases outside the gene matches: 3. The CDR3 spans 14 residues. CDR1 and CDR2 (germline): SGHAT, FQNNGV.

In DNA form, the CDR3 reads TGTGCCGGGAGGTCGTATGGTGGCTACACCTTC. As protein: CAGRSYGGYTF. The chain employs TRBV28 and TRBJ1-2, with D unresolved. Deletions cut 11 bases from V and 7 bases from J, with 14 bases between. From germline, CDR1 is MDHEN and CDR2 SYDVKM. The CDR3 has 11 amino acids.